This passage covers 18 T cell receptor beta chains from one sample sequenced in a study of technical replicates of blood from a few donors. Produced via immunoSEQ multiplex PCR; TCRdb's table is partial and in-frame only. The table includes about 72,000 clones, about 95% detected once. The sequenced sample consisted of T cells isolated from PBMCs. The source of these receptors is a human donor in good health.

The J gene is TRBJ2-7, the V gene TRBV5-6; TRBD1 matches at 7 bases. The CDR3 runs to 14 residues. V lost 4 bases, J lost 0 bases, and 4 bases stayed unmatched. Germline CDR1 and CDR2: SGHDT and YYEEEE. CDR3 sequence: CASSKRDSSYEQYF. DNA of the CDR3: TGTGCCAGCAGCAAGAGGGACAGCTCCTACGAGCAGTACTTC.

The chain employs TRBV11-3 and TRBJ1-1; a weak D match, TRBD1 (6 bases). Trimming pared 3 bases from V and 8 bases from J, leaving 16 bases between. The CDR3 length is 14 residues. Germline V gene lookup returns CDR1 SGHNT and CDR2 YENEEA. The DNA for the CDR3 is TGTGCCAGCAGCTTCTCAGGGTCGGGGACAGAAGCTTTCTTT. This sequence encodes CASSFSGSGTEAFF.

This chain joins TRBV6-1 and TRBJ1-4; 8 bases map to TRBD1. CDR3 length: 15 amino acids. Germline CDR1 reads MNHNS; CDR2 reads SASEGT. Trimming at V came to 1 base and at J to 7 bases, leaving 5 bases not matched to a gene. CDR3 DNA sequence: TGTGCCAGCAGTGAAGGACAGGGGCGAAGTGAAAAACTGTTTTTT. Translation gives CASSEGQGRSEKLFF.

V is TRBV28 and J is TRBJ1-5; possible D gene TRBD1, 6 bases. V lost 5 bases, J lost 1 base, and 9 bases lay in between. The CDR3 is 14 amino acids. Per germline, CDR1 MDHEN and CDR2 SYDVKM. This CDR3 is CASSRTVSNQPQHF. The CDR3 DNA reads TGTGCCAGCAGTCGGACAGTGAGCAATCAGCCCCAGCATTTT.

The count of this clone is one. V gene TRBV11-2 combines with J gene TRBJ1-2, with 9 nucleotides matching TRBD1. The CDR3 consists of 14 residues. V lost 5 bases and J lost 7; bases outside the gene matches: 8. The germline V gene has CDR1 SGHAT and CDR2 FQNNGV. CDR3 residues: CASSTRQGVSGYTF. The CDR3 DNA reads TGTGCCAGCAGCACCCGACAGGGGGTAAGTGGCTACACCTTC.

The chain links TRBV5-1 to TRBJ2-7, with D possibly being TRBD1 (5 bases). V shed 5 bases and J shed 3 bases, with 9 bases lying between them. In germline, CDR1 is SGHRS, CDR2 YFSETQ. The CDR3 consists of 12 residues. The CDR3 loop is CASRQGSYEQYF. In DNA, the CDR3 is TGCGCCAGCAGGCAGGGTAGCTACGAGCAGTACTTC.

The CDR3 protein is CASSLRLAGTDTQYF. The CDR3 bases are TGTGCCAGCAGTTTAAGGCTAGCGGGCACAGATACGCAGTATTTT. The V and J genes are TRBV28 and TRBJ2-3; 7 bases fit TRBD2. V gave up 2 bases and J gave up 1 base; unmatched junction bases: 3. Germline V gene data show CDR1 as MDHEN and CDR2 as SYDVKM. CDR3 length equals 15 residues. The full variable domain, rest sourced from reference TRBV28 and TRBJ2-3, is DVKVTQSSRYLVKRTGEKVFLECVQDMDHENMFWYRQDPGLGLRLIYFSYDVKMKEKGDIPEGYSVSREKKERFSLILESASTNQTSMYLCASSLRLAGTDTQYFGPGTRLTVL.

The rearrangement joins TRBV9 to TRBJ2-3; 8 nucleotides align to TRBD2. This CDR3 contains 16 residues. The germline V gene has CDR1 SGDLS and CDR2 YYNGEE. Trimming cost V 0 bases and J 3 bases; bases outside gene matches: 6. CDR3: CASSVAGGQETDTQYF. CDR3 DNA sequence: TGTGCCAGCAGCGTAGCGGGGGGGCAGGAGACAGATACGCAGTATTTT.

This clone was counted a single time. The V and J genes are TRBV5-8 and TRBJ2-2, with 12 positions matching TRBD1. J was trimmed by 6 bases and V by 4 bases; bases with no gene match: 10. Germline V gives CDR1 SGHTS, CDR2 YDEGEE. The CDR3 is 17 amino acids. CDR3 sequence reads: CASSGSGTGGLAGELFF. In DNA, the CDR3 is TGTGCCAGCAGCGGTTCCGGGACAGGGGGCCTTGCCGGGGAGCTGTTTTTT.

The chain has TRBV28 and TRBJ1-2, with 7 bases identical to TRBD1. V was clipped by 8 bases and J by 4 bases; unmatched bases: 10. Germline V lookup: CDR1 MDHEN, CDR2 SYDVKM. CDR3 length equals 14 residues. The DNA of the CDR3 is TGTGCCAGCCTGCGGGGACAGCCGACCTATGGCTACACCTTC. Translation: CASLRGQPTYGYTF.

The V call is TRBV18, the J call TRBJ2-5; 13 bases align to TRBD2. This CDR3 spans 17 amino acids. Germline CDR1 and CDR2: KGHSH and LQKENI. The J segment lost 5 bases and the V segment lost 2 bases, leaving 8 bases of the junction unmatched. CDR3 sequence (DNA): TGTGCCAGCTCACCATTATTGACTAGCGGGAGGATGGAGACCCAGTACTTC. Its protein is CASSPLLTSGRMETQYF.

The CDR3 DNA reads as TGTGCCAGCAGTCCGGGCTATGGCTACACCTTC. Protein: CASSPGYGYTF. The chain combines TRBV27 with TRBJ1-2; no reliable D call. V gave up 5 bases and J gave up 4 bases, with 5 bases separating them. This CDR3 region has 11 residues. The germline gives CDR1 MNHEY, CDR2 SMNVEV (reference sequence).

The chain uses TRBV27 and TRBJ2-5; the match to TRBD2 covers 12 bases. CDR3 length equals 19 residues. Trimming removed 0 bases from V and 2 bases from J; junction bases left unmatched: 10. Germline CDR1 and CDR2: MNHEY and SMNVEV (reference sequence). CDR3 bases: TGTGCCAGCAGTTTATCAGGCCTAGCGGGAGGGCCTAAGCAAGAGACCCAGTACTTC. Amino acid sequence: CASSLSGLAGGPKQETQYF.

The V and J genes are TRBV5-4 and TRBJ1-1; no clear D gene. Trimming took off 5 bases at V and 4 bases at J, with 18 bases between the two ends. Germline V lookup: CDR1 SGHNT, CDR2 YYREEE (reference sequence). This CDR3 has 15 residues. The CDR3 loop reads CASRLFQAMGTEAFF. CDR3 DNA sequence: TGTGCCAGCAGATTATTTCAGGCCATGGGCACTGAAGCTTTCTTT.

The chain links TRBV2 to TRBJ2-7; D gene ambiguous. Germline CDR1 is SNHLY and CDR2 is FYNNEI. The CDR3 runs 11 residues. The V and J ends lost 4 bases and 3 bases respectively, with 4 bases between them. The CDR3 coding sequence is TGTGCCAGCAGTGCGAGCTACGAGCAGTACTTC. Its protein product is CASSASYEQYF.

V usage is TRBV29-1 and J usage is TRBJ2-1; 7 bases are shared with TRBD2. Germline CDR1 reads SQVTM; CDR2 reads ANQGSEA. This CDR3 is built from 14 residues. After removal of 3 bases from V and 6 bases from J, the junction contained 8 bases not matched to a gene. CDR3 sequence: CSVEGGEYGNEQFF. CDR3 bases: TGCAGCGTTGAGGGGGGGGAATACGGCAATGAGCAGTTCTTC.

This chain uses TRBV27 with TRBJ1-1; 10 nucleotides match TRBD1. Germline V gene lookup returns CDR1 MNHEY and CDR2 SMNVEV (reference sequence). Trimming at V came to 7 bases and at J to 2 bases, leaving 4 bases not matched to a gene. The CDR3 is 14 residues long. CDR3 in amino acids: CASIRDRGNTEAFF. The DNA of the CDR3 is TGTGCCAGCATAAGGGACAGGGGAAACACTGAAGCTTTCTTT.

The V and J genes are TRBV7-9 and TRBJ1-1; no clear D. Trimming cost V 7 bases and J 3 bases, with 3 bases left between them. The CDR3 is 10 amino acids. CDR1 SEHNR and CDR2 FQNEAQ come from the germline V gene (reference sequence). The CDR3 loop reads CASTDTEAFF. CDR3 coding DNA: TGTGCCAGCACGGACACTGAAGCTTTCTTT.